A selection of T cell receptor beta chains follows, all from one sample in a study of blood T cell repertoires in COVID-19. Data came from immunoSEQ multiplex PCR; TCRdb stores just in-frame clones and leaves some out. The sample includes 250,000 to 300,000 clones, around 90% of them seen just once. The specimen was peripheral blood. Every receptor here comes from a woman aged 45-60 years who had recovered from COVID-19. CDR3s leave out the opening cysteine and the closing phenylalanine or tryptophan. A D gene is named only where the DNA matches it firmly.

j_gene,d_gene,v_gene,CDR3aa
TRBJ2-3,TRBD2,TRBV7-9,ASSLETSGISTDTQY
TRBJ2-7,.,TRBV19,ASKRRTGSYEQY
TRBJ2-3,.,TRBV27,ASSPTYTDTQY
TRBJ2-1,TRBD2,TRBV6-6,ASSYGSGRAGNEQF
TRBJ2-1,.,TRBV4-3,ASSQGVVNEQF
TRBJ2-7,TRBD1,TRBV7-2,ASSLFDRGTYEQY
TRBJ2-7,.,TRBV27,ASSYPSGVQY
TRBJ1-2,TRBD1,TRBV7-2,ASTIRTGTGGGYT
TRBJ2-3,.,TRBV6-2/TRBV6-3,ASSHYRTARRDTQY
TRBJ1-1,.,TRBV2,ASSGQLNTEAF
TRBJ2-7,TRBD1,TRBV19,ASTLSGQGAYEQY
TRBJ2-7,TRBD1,TRBV5-1,ASRATGTESSYEQY
TRBJ1-3,.,TRBV27,ASSSPSSGNTIY
TRBJ1-1,.,TRBV2,ASLPRVVGTSAF
TRBJ2-5,.,TRBV6-2/TRBV6-3,ASSYPPETQY
TRBJ1-1,.,TRBV7-2,ASSLGWGGGTEAF
TRBJ1-6,TRBD1,TRBV19,ASSLRDRVNSPLH
TRBJ2-5,TRBD1,TRBV27,ASSPWDRAETQY
TRBJ1-1,TRBD1,TRBV5-1,ASSLEGATTEAF
TRBJ1-5,.,TRBV9,ASSVSGGASQPQH
TRBJ2-5,TRBD2,TRBV28,ASSLVKRELETQY
TRBJ2-7,.,TRBV30,AWRVPNIYEQY
TRBJ1-4,.,TRBV3-1/TRBV3-2,ASSRGRTLNEKLF
TRBJ2-3,.,TRBV29-1,SVQGRAEDTDTQY
TRBJ1-2,TRBD1,TRBV9,ASSSGQGAKYGYT
TRBJ1-1,.,TRBV27,ASSSIPGMGEAF
TRBJ1-3,TRBD1,TRBV29-1,SAKGQGNTIY
TRBJ1-1,.,TRBV28,ASSAGQFRAF
TRBJ2-1,.,TRBV2,ASSGINLNNEQF
TRBJ2-2,.,TRBV11-2,ASSFRGSFPGELF
TRBJ1-1,TRBD1,TRBV7-9,ASSSAPGQRGTEAF
TRBJ1-2,.,TRBV27,ASSPLPAGLHGYT
TRBJ2-7,TRBD1,TRBV7-9,ASSRPRQGTYEQY
TRBJ2-3,.,TRBV9,ASTPGPFTDTQY
TRBJ2-1,.,TRBV2,ASSLGQHYNEQF
TRBJ2-7,TRBD1,TRBV4-1,ASSQDRGLSYEQY
TRBJ1-2,.,TRBV4-3,ASSQDFGGTDGYT
TRBJ1-1,.,TRBV6-6,ASSYRAQGAF
TRBJ2-7,.,TRBV28,ASSPYGQTYEQY
TRBJ2-3,.,TRBV9,ASSETGTYTDTQY
TRBJ2-1,TRBD2,TRBV7-9,ARTTSGNNEQF
TRBJ2-2,.,TRBV5-1,ASIDSSANGELF
TRBJ1-1,.,TRBV6-5,ASSYSIRGEAF
TRBJ1-1,TRBD1,TRBV5-4,ASSIRTGKNTEAF
TRBJ1-1,.,TRBV5-1,ASSFTGYTEAF
TRBJ2-5,TRBD2,TRBV19,ASSSQLAGGLETQY
TRBJ1-2,.,TRBV7-9,ASSEGWGYT
TRBJ1-1,TRBD1,TRBV6-4,ASSGDRVNTEAF
TRBJ2-5,TRBD1,TRBV5-1,ASSLRGFPQETQY
TRBJ1-4,.,TRBV12-5,ASGLGQGGTNEKLF
TRBJ2-2,.,TRBV6-2/TRBV6-3,ASSSDRFSANTGELF
TRBJ2-3,.,TRBV7-6,ASSFLSQAQGRDTQY
TRBJ2-7,.,TRBV5-4,ASSLGLDTTYEQY
TRBJ1-2,.,TRBV10-3,AISESSLNYGYT
TRBJ2-1,TRBD2,TRBV7-9,ASSLALRAASGLNEQF
TRBJ1-2,TRBD1,TRBV30,AWSGRGRMDGYT